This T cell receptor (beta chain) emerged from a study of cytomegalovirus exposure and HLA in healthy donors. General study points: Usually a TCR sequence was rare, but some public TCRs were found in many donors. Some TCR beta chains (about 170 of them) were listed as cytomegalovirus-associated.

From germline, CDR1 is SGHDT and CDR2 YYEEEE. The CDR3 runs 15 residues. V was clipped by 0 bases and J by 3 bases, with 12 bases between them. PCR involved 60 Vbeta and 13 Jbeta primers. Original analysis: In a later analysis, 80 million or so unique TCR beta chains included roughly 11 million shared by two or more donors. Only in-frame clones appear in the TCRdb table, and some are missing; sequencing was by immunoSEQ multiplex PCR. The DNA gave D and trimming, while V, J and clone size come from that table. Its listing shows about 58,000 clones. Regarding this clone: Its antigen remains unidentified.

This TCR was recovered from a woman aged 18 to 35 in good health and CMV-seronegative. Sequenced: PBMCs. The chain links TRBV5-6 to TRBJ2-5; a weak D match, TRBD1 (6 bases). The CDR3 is CASSLVYRAKETQYF. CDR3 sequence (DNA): TGTGCCAGCAGCTTGGTTTACAGGGCAAAAGAGACCCAGTACTTC.